The source of this T cell receptor (beta chain) is a study of blood T cell repertoires in COVID-19. The CDR3 consists of 14 residues. The germline CDR1 and CDR2 sequences are SQVTM and ANQGSEA. V gave up 7 bases and J gave up 8 bases; unmatched junction bases: 9. TCRdb's table, derived via immunoSEQ multiplex PCR, lists solely in-frame clones and lacks some. The profile shows tens of thousands of clones, 90% of them singletons. The sample consisted of peripheral blood. The V call is TRBV29-1, the J call TRBJ2-1; 12 positions agree with TRBD2. The receptor was isolated from a man aged 50-59 years with COVID-19, enrolled during active disease. The CDR3, as DNA: TGCAGCGCCAGCCGGCTAGCGGGAGGGGATGAGCAGTTCTTC. Residues: CSASRLAGGDEQFF.